The 22 T cell receptor beta chains presented below share a single source sample, sequenced in a study of regulatory T cells in long-lasting Graves disease (dated by TCRdb to the early 2020s). Taken with the paper, the label for time point translates to: newly diagnosed GD, antithyroid drugs for less than 3 months. For both TCR sequencing and RNA sequencing, RNA was extracted from PBMCs in TRIzol. Receptors were amplified or captured by multiplex PCR. The sequencing machine was an Illumina HiSeq 4000. iRepertoire HTBI primers and Arm-PCR amplification of CDR3 regions were used to construct TCR beta libraries. TCRdb cleaned the public reads at Q25 with fastp, built clones with MiXCR and kept in-frame beta chains. Each entry merges the rows of one CDR3 protein and shows their most common DNA and genes. The sample table holds roughly 610,000 distinct CDR3 sequences, of which 15% to 20% were seen once. The ten top clones hold 15% to 20% of the sample.

These data were also filed under a second study, of T cells in Graves' hyperthyroidism and ophthalmopathy.

The source material was peripheral blood mononuclear cells (PBMCs), sampled at new diagnosis, from a patient treated with antithyroid drugs. These TCRs come from a woman under 40 with Graves disease. Donor details come from another sample of the same person, matched by shared clones.

There are many counts of this clonotype. V usage is TRBV3-1 and J usage is TRBJ2-7; D gene uncertain. V was clipped by 0 bases and J by 1 base, with 7 bases between them. This CDR3 spans 14 amino acids. In germline, CDR1 is LGHDT, CDR2 YNNKEL (reference sequence). The CDR3: CASSQDSSSYEQYF. CDR3 coding DNA: TGTGCCAGCAGCCAAGACAGCAGTTCCTACGAGCAGTACTTC.

This clonotype was picked up many times. CDR3: CASSLVAGLEQFF. Here the CDR3 DNA reads TGTGCCAGCTCACTGGTAGCGGGATTGGAGCAGTTCTTC. The V gene is TRBV18, the J gene TRBJ2-1; 8 bases align to TRBD2. CDR1 and CDR2 (germline): KGHSH, LQKENI. The ends lost 4 bases at V and 10 bases at J; junction bases unmatched: 6. This CDR3 region has 13 residues.

The table lists this clonotype with a few counts. The genes are TRBV28 and TRBJ2-7; TRBD1 matches at 8 bases. Germline CDR1 reads MDHEN; CDR2 reads SYDVKM. CDR3 length equals 15 residues. The J segment lost 3 bases and the V segment lost 2 bases, leaving 6 bases of the junction unmatched. DNA of the CDR3: TGTGCCAGCAGTTTACCTCGGACAGGGATCTACGAGCAGTACTTC. It specifies CASSLPRTGIYEQYF.

In regard to this clonotype: A much larger clone differs from this one at a single base, so this may be a read error. The chain couples TRBV6-1 to TRBJ2-7, with D tentatively TRBD1 (6 bases). Looked up from germline, CDR1 is MNHNS and CDR2 is SASEGT. The length of the CDR3 is 12 residues. The CDR3: CVSSARGFEQYF. The CDR3 bases are TGTGTCAGCAGTGCCAGGGGTTTCGAGCAGTACTTC.

The chain employs TRBV5-1 and TRBJ1-4; D possibly corresponds to TRBD1 (5 bases). V was pared by 0 bases and J by 2 bases, with 11 bases between. The germline CDR1 and CDR2 sequences are SGHRS and YFSETQ. The CDR3 is 16 residues long. CDR3: CASSLVFGGTNEKLFF. CDR3 nucleotides: TGCGCCAGCAGCTTGGTTTTTGGGGGTACTAATGAAAAACTGTTTTTT.

Note on this clonotype: Possible read error: a much larger clone is one base away. This chain links TRBV4-2 with TRBJ2-7; D is unresolved. Germline CDR1 and CDR2: LGHNA and YNFKEQ. V was pared by 0 bases and J by 0 bases, with 12 bases between. The CDR3 is 16 residues long. The chain's CDR3 is CASSQESETTSYEQYF. The CDR3 DNA sequence: TGTGCCAGCAGCCAAGAGAGCGAGACGACCTCCTACGAGCAGTACTTC.

The chain uses TRBV9 and TRBJ2-6; maybe TRBD1 (6 bases). This CDR3 has 15 residues. From germline, CDR1 is SGDLS and CDR2 YYNGEE. Trimming cost V 5 bases and J 3 bases, with 12 bases left between them. The CDR3 protein is CASSSRGGGANVLTF. For the CDR3, the DNA is TGTGCCAGCAGTTCCAGGGGCGGTGGGGCCAACGTCCTGACTTTC.

The gene calls are TRBV20-1 and TRBJ2-4; D assignment may be TRBD1 or TRBD2 (7 bases each). CDR1 is DFQATT and CDR2 is SNEGSKA in the germline V gene (reference sequence). The CDR3 consists of 14 residues. Trimming cost V 2 bases and J 5 bases, with 13 bases left between them. This chain's CDR3 is CSARKPGGENIQYF. The CDR3 coding sequence is TGCAGTGCTAGAAAGCCAGGGGGGGAAAACATTCAGTACTTC.

This clonotype has just one count. V usage is TRBV28 and J usage is TRBJ1-5; D is ambiguous. CDR1 MDHEN and CDR2 SYDVKM come from the germline V gene. V lost 5 bases and J lost 1, with 12 bases in between. CDR3 length: 15 amino acids. The CDR3 nucleotides read TGTGCCAGCAGTCGGGGTTTAAGGAGCAATCAGCCCCAGCATTTT. Translation: CASSRGLRSNQPQHF.

This clonotype was seen many times. The chain combines TRBV27 with TRBJ2-7; 10 nucleotides align to TRBD1. V lost 6 bases and J lost 3; bases outside the gene matches: 5. Per germline, CDR1 MNHEY and CDR2 SMNVEV (reference sequence). This CDR3 contains 14 residues. This CDR3 is CASRGQGKSYEQYF. The CDR3 bases are TGTGCCAGCAGGGGACAGGGGAAAAGCTACGAGCAGTACTTC.

This clonotype turned up a few times. V usage is TRBV28 and J usage is TRBJ2-5, with TRBD2 identical over 9 bases. Germline V lookup: CDR1 MDHEN, CDR2 SYDVKM. The length of the CDR3 is 15 residues. V was pared by 4 bases and J by 4 bases, with 7 bases of the junction left unmatched. The CDR3 region has the DNA TGTGCCAGCAGTTCGGCGGGGGGGGCGAGAGAGACCCAGTACTTC. Translation gives CASSSAGGARETQYF.

The rearrangement uses TRBV9 and TRBJ2-1; 9 nucleotides line up with TRBD2. The J segment lost 4 bases and the V segment lost 1 base, leaving 6 bases of the junction unmatched. This CDR3 spans 16 amino acids. Germline CDR1 is SGDLS and CDR2 is YYNGEE. DNA of the CDR3: TGTGCCAGCAGCGTAAGTAGCGGGAGCTTGTACAATGAGCAGTTCTTC. This sequence encodes CASSVSSGSLYNEQFF.

This clonotype was detected a few times. The V gene is TRBV27, the J gene TRBJ1-5, with D possibly TRBD1 on 6 matching bases. The V end lost 6 bases, the J end lost 0 bases, and 15 bases lay between the germline ends. Per the germline V gene, CDR1 is MNHEY and CDR2 is SMNVEV (reference sequence). The CDR3 sequence is 16 residues long. The CDR3, as DNA: TGTGCCAGCAGAAGAGGGGGTCTGAATAGCAATCAGCCCCAGCATTTT. Protein sequence: CASRRGGLNSNQPQHF.

This clonotype was seen repeatedly, ten times or more. The J gene is TRBJ1-2, the V gene TRBV28; D not resolved. Germline values: CDR1 MDHEN, CDR2 SYDVKM. The V and J ends lost 8 bases and 8 bases respectively, with 24 bases between them. CDR3 length equals 15 residues. The CDR3 reads CASSSYPQTIGGYTF. The CDR3 region has the DNA TGTGCCAGCTCATCTTATCCACAGACCATTGGGGGCTACACCTTC.

This clonotype was recorded many times. The chain employs TRBV28 and TRBJ1-3; possible D gene TRBD1, 5 bases. Germline CDR1 is MDHEN and CDR2 is SYDVKM. Trimming took 7 bases from V and 0 from J, leaving 13 bases between them. The CDR3 is 15 residues long. CDR3 sequence (DNA): TGTGCCAGCACCCTCGACGGGACCTCTGGAAACACCATATATTTT. Protein product: CASTLDGTSGNTIYF.

This clonotype appeared many times. The chain couples TRBV20-1 to TRBJ2-7, with 11 positions matching TRBD2. Germline V gene lookup returns CDR1 DFQATT and CDR2 SNEGSKA (reference sequence). Unmatched junction bases numbered 6, after V lost 6 bases and J lost 2 bases. The CDR3 consists of 14 residues. The DNA for the CDR3 is TGCAGTGCAGATCCGGGACTAGCGGCCTACGAGCAGTACTTC. Its translation is CSADPGLAAYEQYF.

This clonotype was seen repeatedly, ten times or more. V is TRBV12-5 and J is TRBJ2-3, with TRBD1 matching 7 bases. J lost 5 bases, V lost 5 bases, and 10 bases had no gene match. The CDR3 extends over 15 amino acids. CDR1 and CDR2 (germline): LGHNT, FRNRAP. The CDR3 reads CASGLGGGIRDTQYF. The CDR3 bases are TGTGCTAGTGGTCTAGGGGGCGGTATCAGAGATACGCAGTATTTT.

This clonotype came up many times. This chain links TRBV2 with TRBJ2-4; 8 positions match TRBD1. The trim removed 7 bases at V and 6 bases at J, leaving 5 bases unmatched. Germline CDR1 and CDR2: SNHLY and FYNNEI. This CDR3 is built from 13 residues. The DNA for the CDR3 is TGTGCCAGCAATTACAGGGGGGCAAACATTCAGTACTTC. As protein: CASNYRGANIQYF.

This clonotype was detected a few times. The V and J genes are TRBV18 and TRBJ1-5; D is perhaps TRBD1 (5 bases). With 2 bases removed from V and 0 bases from J, the gap between germline ends came to 11 bases. Germline-derived CDR1 and CDR2 are KGHSH and LQKENI. The CDR3 is made up of 16 amino acids. The CDR3 nucleotides are TGTGCCAGCTCACCATCGTGGGGGGATAGCAATCAGCCCCAGCATTTT. Amino acids: CASSPSWGDSNQPQHF.

A remark on this clonotype: This may be a read error: a much more frequent sequence differs by one nucleotide. V gene TRBV6-2 or TRBV6-3 combines with J gene TRBJ2-5, with D maybe TRBD1 (5 bases). TRBJ2-1 matches the DNA end more closely, so the J call is doubtful. The CDR3 runs 15 residues. CDR1 is MNHEY, CDR2 SVGEGT, per germline. The DNA for the CDR3 is TGTGCCAGCAGTGGCCGGACAAGGGGTAGGAATGAGCAGTTCTTC. This sequence encodes CASSGRTRGRNEQFF.

J is TRBJ2-1 and V is TRBV5-1, with D uncertain. The CDR3 is 13 residues long. Germline CDR1 and CDR2: SGHRS and YFSETQ. Trimming took 0 bases from V and 6 from J, leaving 7 bases between them. CDR3 sequence reads: CASSLAASNEQFF. The CDR3 DNA follows: TGCGCCAGCAGCTTGGCGGCCAGCAATGAGCAGTTCTTC.

This clonotype came up many times. The V and J genes are TRBV6-1 and TRBJ1-1; tentative D call: TRBD1 (5 bases). The germline V gene has CDR1 MNHNS and CDR2 SASEGT. Deletions cut 5 bases from V and 4 bases from J, with 11 bases between. The CDR3 loop spans 13 amino acids. CDR3 sequence (DNA): TGTGCCAGCAGTCCAGGGTTCGCCACTGAAGCTTTCTTT. This translates into CASSPGFATEAFF.